The 12 T cell receptor beta chains presented below share a single source sample, sequenced in a study of identical twins. TCRdb reprocessed the 5' RACE reads with MiXCR, giving one entry per CDR3 protein. The sample has 1,800,000 or so distinct CDR3 sequences; less than 35% are singletons. The material sequenced was cord blood. These receptors were taken from a newborn girl in good health.

A few counts support this clonotype. V and J are TRBV19 and TRBJ1-1; D perhaps matches TRBD1 (6 bases). The CDR3 runs 15 residues. Trimming cost V 6 bases and J 4 bases, with 18 bases left between them. The germline V gene encodes CDR1 LNHDA and CDR2 SQIVND (reference sequence). In DNA form, the CDR3 reads TGTGCCAGTAGACCGACCACAGGGTTGACCACTGAAGCTTTCTTT. This sequence encodes CASRPTTGLTTEAFF.

The rearrangement links TRBV6-1 to TRBJ1-4; the D gene is possibly TRBD1 (6 bases). In germline, CDR1 is MNHNS, CDR2 SASEGT. This CDR3 has 17 residues. Deletions cut 3 bases from V and 4 bases from J, with 18 bases between. The CDR3 here is CASSDPYTGRDNEKLFF. The CDR3 coding sequence is TGTGCCAGCAGTGACCCTTATACAGGGAGGGATAATGAAAAACTGTTTTTT.

V is TRBV6-6 and J is TRBJ1-4; 7 positions agree with TRBD1. V shed 0 bases, J shed 3 bases, and the junction held 7 bases outside the gene matches. Germline CDR1 and CDR2: MNHNY and SVGAGI (reference sequence). The CDR3 totals 17 residues. The CDR3 nucleotides read TGTGCCAGCAGTTACTCGATGGTAGGGGGCCCTAATGAAAAACTGTTTTTT. This translates into CASSYSMVGGPNEKLFF.

The J gene is TRBJ2-5, the V gene TRBV5-1; TRBD2 matches 11 bases. The CDR3 has 15 amino acids. J lost 11 bases, V lost 4 bases, and 13 bases had no gene match. The germline V gene has CDR1 SGHRS and CDR2 YFSETQ. The CDR3 bases are TGCGCCAGCAGCCAAGGGAATAGCGGGGGGGATGAGCAGTACTTC. Residues: CASSQGNSGGDEQYF.

The chain has TRBV6-2 or TRBV6-3 and TRBJ2-5, with 10 positions matching TRBD2. Germline V gene sequence: CDR1 MNHEY, CDR2 SVGEGT. J was trimmed by 0 bases and V by 8 bases; bases with no gene match: 9. This CDR3 has 16 residues. The CDR3 nucleotides read TGTGCCAGCTGGGGGTCCGGGACTAGCGACCAAGAGACCCAGTACTTC. Translated: CASWGSGTSDQETQYF.

This chain joins TRBV20-1 and TRBJ1-2; D might be TRBD1 (6 bases). V shed 3 bases and J shed 0 bases, with 8 bases lying between them. The CDR3 has 13 residues. CDR1 and CDR2 from the germline V gene are DFQATT and SNEGSKA (reference sequence). The CDR3 DNA reads TGCAGTGCTAGCCAGGGGACTAACTATGGCTACACCTTC. Protein product: CSASQGTNYGYTF.

This clonotype has only a few counts. V is TRBV10-3 and J is TRBJ2-3; TRBD2 is a possible D gene (6 bases). The CDR3 extends over 15 amino acids. Germline CDR1 is ENHRY and CDR2 is SYGVKD. Trimming stripped 10 bases from V and 2 bases from J, with 19 bases between. The CDR3 nucleotides read TGTGCCACCAACGGGGGAGCCGCGGTCACAGATACGCAGTATTTT. Its translation: CATNGGAAVTDTQYF.

This chain connects TRBV28 to TRBJ1-6; 10 bases agree with TRBD1. V was pared by 5 bases and J by 7 bases, with 11 bases of the junction left unmatched. The CDR3 is 17 residues long. Germline V gives CDR1 MDHEN, CDR2 SYDVKM. The CDR3 spells CASSNRQGARRNSPLHF. The CDR3 region has the DNA TGTGCCAGCAGTAATCGACAGGGGGCCAGGAGGAATTCACCCCTCCACTTT.

This chain connects TRBV28 to TRBJ2-1; no reliable D call. Germline CDR1 is MDHEN and CDR2 is SYDVKM. The CDR3 runs to 15 residues. V gave up 2 bases and J gave up 4 bases, with 12 bases separating them. CDR3 DNA: TGTGCCAGCAGTTTACTACGCCTACTGTACAATGAGCAGTTCTTC. It is translated as CASSLLRLLYNEQFF.

This clonotype was picked up a small number of times. The V and J genes are TRBV12-3 or TRBV12-4 and TRBJ2-1; TRBD2 matches at 13 bases. CDR3 length: 17 residues. J gave up 7 bases and V 1 base, and 7 bases lay outside the gene matches. The CDR3 here is CASSLGGLAGVLNEQFF. As DNA, the CDR3 is TGTGCCAGCAGTTTAGGCGGACTAGCGGGGGTCCTGAATGAGCAGTTCTTC.

This clonotype was observed many times. The chain is built from TRBV6-2 or TRBV6-3 and TRBJ1-2; D gene uncertain. CDR1 is MNHEY and CDR2 is SVGEGT in the germline V gene. Between the trimmed V and J ends, which lost 2 bases and 2 bases, there was a span of 6 bases. The CDR3 covers 13 residues. The CDR3: CASSYVRNYGYTF. CDR3 DNA: TGTGCCAGCAGTTACGTCAGAAACTATGGCTACACCTTC.

V gene TRBV18 combines with J gene TRBJ2-5; no firm D call. CDR1 and CDR2 (germline): KGHSH, LQKENI. The CDR3 extends over 11 amino acids. V was shortened by 1 base and J by 10 bases, with 7 bases between the two germline ends. The CDR3 nucleotides read TGTGCCAGCTCACCACGCGAGGTCCAGTACTTC. It encodes CASSPREVQYF.